This record covers a single T cell receptor beta chain. The repertoire was sequenced with immunoSEQ multiplex PCR; TCRdb's copy has only in-frame clones and lacks some. The table shows nearly 80,000 clones, with around 83% occurring only once. The V gene lost 2 bases and the J gene lost 0 bases, with 11 bases spanning the gap. Germline V gene sequence: CDR1 SGHKS, CDR2 YYEKEE (reference sequence). This CDR3 has 15 amino acids. These data come from a study of blood T cell repertoires in COVID-19. Sequenced input: peripheral blood. The TCR was taken from a man in his fifties or sixties with acute or convalescent COVID-19. V is TRBV5-5 and J is TRBJ1-1; D call uncertain. The CDR3 bases are TGTGCCAGCAGCTTCTCCCTCAACATGAACACTGAAGCTTTCTTT. This sequence encodes CASSFSLNMNTEAFF.